This TCR beta chain is from a study of cytomegalovirus exposure and HLA in healthy donors. It was with 60 Vbeta and 13 Jbeta primers that the PCR ran. Sequencing used immunoSEQ multiplex PCR; TCRdb keeps in-frame clones, though not all of them. The sample yields around 130,000 clones, 8.5% seen once. Overall study findings and caveats: Researchers reportedly found TCR beta sequences accurately predicted most subjects' HLA-A and HLA-B alleles.

V lost 5 bases, J lost 4 bases, and 13 bases lay in between. CDR1 is SNHLY and CDR2 is FYNNEI in the germline V gene. This CDR3 has 14 amino acids. With regard to this clone: As yet, its antigen is unknown.

This chain joins TRBV2 and TRBJ2-3, with D maybe TRBD1 (6 bases). The sample comprised PBMCs. The receptor's source is a man aged 35-49 years in good health and CMV-seronegative. The CDR3 DNA sequence: TGTGCCAGCAGTAGGGACAACGGAGCAGATACGCAGTATTTT. Its translation: CASSRDNGADTQYF.